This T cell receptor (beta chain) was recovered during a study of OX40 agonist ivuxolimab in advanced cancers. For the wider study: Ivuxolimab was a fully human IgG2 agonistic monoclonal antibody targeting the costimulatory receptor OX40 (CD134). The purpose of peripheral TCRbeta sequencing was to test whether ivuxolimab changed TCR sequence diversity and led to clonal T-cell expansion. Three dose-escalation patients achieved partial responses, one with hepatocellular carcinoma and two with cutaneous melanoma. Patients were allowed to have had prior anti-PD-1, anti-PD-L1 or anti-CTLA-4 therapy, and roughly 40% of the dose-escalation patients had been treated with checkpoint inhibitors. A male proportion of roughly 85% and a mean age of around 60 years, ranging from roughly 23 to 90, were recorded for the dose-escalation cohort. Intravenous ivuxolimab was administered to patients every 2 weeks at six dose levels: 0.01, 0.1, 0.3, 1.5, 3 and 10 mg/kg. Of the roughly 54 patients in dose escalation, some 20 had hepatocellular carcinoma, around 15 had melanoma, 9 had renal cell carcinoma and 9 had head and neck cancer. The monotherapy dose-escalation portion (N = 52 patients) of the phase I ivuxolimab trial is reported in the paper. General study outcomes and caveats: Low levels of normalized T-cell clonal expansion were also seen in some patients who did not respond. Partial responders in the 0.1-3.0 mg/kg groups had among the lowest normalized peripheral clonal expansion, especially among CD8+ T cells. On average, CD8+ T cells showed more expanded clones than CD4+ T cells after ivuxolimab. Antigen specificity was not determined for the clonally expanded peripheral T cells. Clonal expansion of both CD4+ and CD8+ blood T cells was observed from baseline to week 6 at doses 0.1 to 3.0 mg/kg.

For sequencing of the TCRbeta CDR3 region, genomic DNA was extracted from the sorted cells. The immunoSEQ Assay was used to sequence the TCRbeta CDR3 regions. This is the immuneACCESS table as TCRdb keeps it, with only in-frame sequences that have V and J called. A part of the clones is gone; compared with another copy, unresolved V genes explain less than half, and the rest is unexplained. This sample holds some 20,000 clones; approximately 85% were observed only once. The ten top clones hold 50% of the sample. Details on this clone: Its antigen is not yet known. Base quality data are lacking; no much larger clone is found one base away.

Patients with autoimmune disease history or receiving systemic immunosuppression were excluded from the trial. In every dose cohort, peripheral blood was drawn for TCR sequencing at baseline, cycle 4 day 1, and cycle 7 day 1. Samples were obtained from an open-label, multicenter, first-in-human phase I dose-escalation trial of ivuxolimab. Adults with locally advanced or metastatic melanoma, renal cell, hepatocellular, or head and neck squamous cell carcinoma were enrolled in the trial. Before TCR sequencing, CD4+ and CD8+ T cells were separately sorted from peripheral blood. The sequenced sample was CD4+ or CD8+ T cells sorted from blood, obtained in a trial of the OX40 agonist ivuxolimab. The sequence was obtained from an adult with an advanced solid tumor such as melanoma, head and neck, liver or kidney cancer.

The DNA reads as follows: TGTGCCAGCAGCCATAGTCTGTCCGGGGAGCTGTTTTTT. Translation gives CASSHSLSGELFF. The chain is encoded by TRBV7-3 joined to TRBJ2-2, with no reliable assignment of the D segment. The germline V gene provides CDR1 SGHTA and CDR2 FQGTGA. The CDR3 has 13 amino acids, counting the end cysteine and phenylalanine. Only the CDR3 region is kept as DNA, spanning 39 bases read in frame from base 1. Trimming removed 5 bases from V and 6 bases from J, leaving 10 bases between the germline ends.